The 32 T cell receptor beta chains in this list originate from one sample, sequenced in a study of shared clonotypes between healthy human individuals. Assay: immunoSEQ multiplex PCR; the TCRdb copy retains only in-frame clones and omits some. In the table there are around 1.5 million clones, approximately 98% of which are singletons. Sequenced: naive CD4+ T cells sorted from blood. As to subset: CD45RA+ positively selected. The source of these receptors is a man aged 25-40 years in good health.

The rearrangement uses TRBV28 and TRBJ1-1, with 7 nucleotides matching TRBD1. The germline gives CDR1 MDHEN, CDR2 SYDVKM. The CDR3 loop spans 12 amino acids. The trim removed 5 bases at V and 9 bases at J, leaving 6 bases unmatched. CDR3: CASSPGTVKAFF. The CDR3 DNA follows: TGTGCCAGCAGTCCGGGGACAGTAAAAGCTTTCTTT.

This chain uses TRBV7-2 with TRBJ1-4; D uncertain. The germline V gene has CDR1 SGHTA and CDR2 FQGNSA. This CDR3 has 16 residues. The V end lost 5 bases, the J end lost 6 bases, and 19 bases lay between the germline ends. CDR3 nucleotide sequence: TGTGCCAGCAGCCCCCGGTGGGGAGGGCTTGATGAAAAACTGTTTTTT. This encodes CASSPRWGGLDEKLFF.

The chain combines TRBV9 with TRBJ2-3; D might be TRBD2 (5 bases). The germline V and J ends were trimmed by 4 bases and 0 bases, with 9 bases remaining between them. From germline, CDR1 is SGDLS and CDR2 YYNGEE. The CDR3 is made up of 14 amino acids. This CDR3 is CASSYLASTDTQYF. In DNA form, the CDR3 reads TGTGCCAGCAGCTATCTAGCCAGCACAGATACGCAGTATTTT. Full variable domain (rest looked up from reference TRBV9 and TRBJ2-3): DSGVTQTPKHLITATGQRVTLRCSPRSGDLSVYWYQQSLDQGLQFLIQYYNGEERAKGNILERFSAQQFPDLHSELNLSSLELGDSALYFCASSYLASTDTQYFGPGTRLTVL.

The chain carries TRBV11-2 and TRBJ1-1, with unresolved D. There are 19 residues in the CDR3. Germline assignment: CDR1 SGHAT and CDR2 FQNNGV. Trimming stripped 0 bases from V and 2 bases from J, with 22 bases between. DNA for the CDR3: TGTGCCAGCAGCTTAGAAAAAATCGATTTGGCTCAACTAAACACTGAAGCTTTCTTT. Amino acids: CASSLEKIDLAQLNTEAFF.

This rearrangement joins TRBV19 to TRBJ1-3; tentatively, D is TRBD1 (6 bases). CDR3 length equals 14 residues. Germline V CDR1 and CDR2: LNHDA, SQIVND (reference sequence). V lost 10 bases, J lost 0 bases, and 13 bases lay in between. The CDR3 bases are TGTGCCACCGGACAGCCGGACTCTGGAAACACCATATATTTT. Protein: CATGQPDSGNTIYF.

The CDR3 spells CASSSWGTGELFF. The CDR3 coding sequence is TGTGCCAGCAGCTCCTGGGGGACCGGGGAGCTGTTTTTT. The chain is built from TRBV7-3 and TRBJ2-2; TRBD1 or TRBD2 may be the D gene (5 bases each). The CDR3 consists of 13 residues. Trimming shortened V by 4 bases and J by 5 bases, and 8 bases separated the two germline ends. In germline, CDR1 is SGHTA, CDR2 FQGTGA.

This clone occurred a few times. DNA of the CDR3: TGTGCCAGCAGTAGGCAGTCCCCCTCTGGAAACACCATATATTTT. It is translated as CASSRQSPSGNTIYF. This chain links TRBV28 with TRBJ1-3; D is unresolved. The CDR3 is 15 amino acids. Germline V gene data show CDR1 as MDHEN and CDR2 as SYDVKM. V was trimmed by 5 bases and J by 0 bases, leaving 11 bases between them.

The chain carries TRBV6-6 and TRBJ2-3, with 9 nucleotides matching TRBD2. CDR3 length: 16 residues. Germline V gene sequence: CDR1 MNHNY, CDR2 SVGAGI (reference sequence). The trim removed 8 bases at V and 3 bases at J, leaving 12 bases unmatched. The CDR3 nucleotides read TGTGCCAGCGGGCTAGCGGGACGGTCGACAACAGATACGCAGTATTTT. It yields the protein CASGLAGRSTTDTQYF.

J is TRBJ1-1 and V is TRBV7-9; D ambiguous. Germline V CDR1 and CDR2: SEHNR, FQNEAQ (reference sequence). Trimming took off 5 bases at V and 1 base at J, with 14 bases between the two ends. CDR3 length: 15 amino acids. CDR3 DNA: TGTGCCAGCAGCCGTTTAGGTGCTAAGAACACTGAAGCTTTCTTT. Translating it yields CASSRLGAKNTEAFF.

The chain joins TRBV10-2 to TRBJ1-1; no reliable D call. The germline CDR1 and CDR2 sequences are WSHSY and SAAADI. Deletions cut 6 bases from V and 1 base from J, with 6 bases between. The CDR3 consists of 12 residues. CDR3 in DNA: TGCGCCAGCAGGGTTGGGAACACTGAAGCTTTCTTT. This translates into CASRVGNTEAFF.

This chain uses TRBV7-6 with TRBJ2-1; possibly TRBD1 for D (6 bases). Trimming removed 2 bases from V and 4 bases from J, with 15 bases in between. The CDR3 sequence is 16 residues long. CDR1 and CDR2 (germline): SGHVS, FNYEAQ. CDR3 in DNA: TGTGCCAGCAGCTTACGACAGCAGGGGCCGTACAATGAGCAGTTCTTC. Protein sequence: CASSLRQQGPYNEQFF.

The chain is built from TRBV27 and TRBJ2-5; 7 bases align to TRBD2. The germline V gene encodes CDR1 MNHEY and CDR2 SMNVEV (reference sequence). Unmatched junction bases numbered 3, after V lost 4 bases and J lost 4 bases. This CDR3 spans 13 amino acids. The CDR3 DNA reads TGTGCCAGCAGTTGGGGAGGGTTAGAGACCCAGTACTTC. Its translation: CASSWGGLETQYF.

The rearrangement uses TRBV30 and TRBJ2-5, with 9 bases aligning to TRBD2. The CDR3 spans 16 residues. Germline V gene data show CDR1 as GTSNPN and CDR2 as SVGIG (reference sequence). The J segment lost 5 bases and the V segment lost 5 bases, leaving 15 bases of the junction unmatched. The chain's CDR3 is CAWGSGGLAGAETQYF. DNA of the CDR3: TGTGCCTGGGGCAGTGGGGGGTTAGCGGGAGCGGAGACCCAGTACTTC.

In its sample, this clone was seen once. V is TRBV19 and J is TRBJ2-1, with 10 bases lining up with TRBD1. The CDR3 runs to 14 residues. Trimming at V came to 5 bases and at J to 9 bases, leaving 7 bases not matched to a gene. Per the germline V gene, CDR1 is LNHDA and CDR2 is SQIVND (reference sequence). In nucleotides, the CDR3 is TGTGCCAGTAGTGGGCGGACAGGGGGAACTGAGCAGTTCTTC. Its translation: CASSGRTGGTEQFF.

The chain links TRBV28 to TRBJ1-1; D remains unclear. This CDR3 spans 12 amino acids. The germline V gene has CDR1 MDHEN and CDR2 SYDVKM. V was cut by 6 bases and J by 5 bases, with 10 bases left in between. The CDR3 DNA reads TGTGCCAGCAGCCGGTACGAGACTGAAGCTTTCTTT. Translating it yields CASSRYETEAFF.

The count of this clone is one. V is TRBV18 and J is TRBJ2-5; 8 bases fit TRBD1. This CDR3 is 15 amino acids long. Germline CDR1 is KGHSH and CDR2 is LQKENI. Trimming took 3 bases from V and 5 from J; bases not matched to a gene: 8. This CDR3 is CASSPATGGSETQYF. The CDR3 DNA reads TGTGCCAGCTCACCTGCAACAGGGGGGTCGGAGACCCAGTACTTC.

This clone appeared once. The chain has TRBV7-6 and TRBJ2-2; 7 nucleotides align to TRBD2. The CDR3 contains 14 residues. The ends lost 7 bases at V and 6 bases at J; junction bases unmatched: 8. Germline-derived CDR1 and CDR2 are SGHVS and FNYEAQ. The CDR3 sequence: CASTRGGLAGELFF. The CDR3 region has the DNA TGTGCCAGCACCCGGGGAGGGTTGGCCGGGGAGCTGTTTTTT.

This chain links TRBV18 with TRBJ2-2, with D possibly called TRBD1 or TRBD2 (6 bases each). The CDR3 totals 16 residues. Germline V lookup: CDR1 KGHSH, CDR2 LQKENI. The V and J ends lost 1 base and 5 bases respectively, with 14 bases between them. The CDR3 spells CASSPLPGAMTGELFF. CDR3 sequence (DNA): TGTGCCAGCTCACCACTTCCGGGGGCGATGACCGGGGAGCTGTTTTTT.

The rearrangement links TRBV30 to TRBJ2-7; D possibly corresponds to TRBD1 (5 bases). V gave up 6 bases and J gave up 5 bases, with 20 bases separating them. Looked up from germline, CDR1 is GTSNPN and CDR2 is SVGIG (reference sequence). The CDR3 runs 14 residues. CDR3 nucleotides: TGTGCCTGCACAAAGGGGCTGGGAAGGAACGAGCAGTACTTC. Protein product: CACTKGLGRNEQYF. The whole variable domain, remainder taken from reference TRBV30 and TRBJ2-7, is SQTIHQWPATLVQPVGSPLSLECTVEGTSNPNLYWYRQAAGRGLQLLFYSVGIGQISSEVPQNLSASRPQDRQFILSSKKLLLSDSGFYLCACTKGLGRNEQYFGPGTRLTVT.

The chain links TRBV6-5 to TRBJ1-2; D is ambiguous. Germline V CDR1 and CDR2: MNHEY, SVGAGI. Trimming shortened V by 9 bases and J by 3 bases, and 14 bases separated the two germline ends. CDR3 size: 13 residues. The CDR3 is CASSTTEYYGYTF. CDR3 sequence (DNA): TGTGCCAGTAGTACTACAGAGTACTATGGCTACACCTTC.

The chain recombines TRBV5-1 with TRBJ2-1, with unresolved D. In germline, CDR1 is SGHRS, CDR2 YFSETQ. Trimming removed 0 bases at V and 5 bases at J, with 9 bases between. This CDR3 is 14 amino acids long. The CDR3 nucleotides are TGCGCCAGCAGCTTGGGGGGTTCTAACAATGAGCAGTTCTTC. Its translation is CASSLGGSNNEQFF.

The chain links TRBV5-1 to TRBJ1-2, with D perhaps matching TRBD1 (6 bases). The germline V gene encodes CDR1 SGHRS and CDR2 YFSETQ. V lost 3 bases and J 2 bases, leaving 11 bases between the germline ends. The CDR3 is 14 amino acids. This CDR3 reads CASSYQTGNYGYTF. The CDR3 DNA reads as TGCGCCAGCAGCTACCAGACAGGAAACTATGGCTACACCTTC.

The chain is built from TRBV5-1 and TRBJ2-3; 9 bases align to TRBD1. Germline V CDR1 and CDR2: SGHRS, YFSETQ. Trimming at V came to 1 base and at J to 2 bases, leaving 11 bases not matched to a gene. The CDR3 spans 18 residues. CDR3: CASSLSTGGTTYTDTQYF. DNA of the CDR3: TGCGCCAGCAGCTTGTCGACAGGGGGGACTACTTACACAGATACGCAGTATTTT.

The CDR3 is CASSLFLGGGTRTDTQYF. CDR3 DNA sequence: TGTGCCAGCAGCTTATTTCTGGGCGGAGGCACACGCACAGATACGCAGTATTTT. The chain couples TRBV7-9 to TRBJ2-3; TRBD2 is a possible D gene (5 bases). This CDR3 is 18 amino acids long. V lost 2 bases and J 1 base, leaving 19 bases between the germline ends. Germline CDR1 reads SEHNR; CDR2 reads FQNEAQ (reference sequence). Drawing the rest from reference TRBV7-9 and TRBJ2-3, the complete variable domain is DTGVSQNPRHKITKRGQNVTFRCDPISEHNRLYWYRQTLGQGPEFLTYFQNEAQLEKSRLLSDRFSAERPKGSFSTLEIQRTEQGDSAMYLCASSLFLGGGTRTDTQYFGPGTRLTVL.

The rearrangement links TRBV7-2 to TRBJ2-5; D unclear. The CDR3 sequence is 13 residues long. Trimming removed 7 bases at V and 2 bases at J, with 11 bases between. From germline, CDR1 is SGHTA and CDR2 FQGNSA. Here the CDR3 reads CASKFGPQETQYF. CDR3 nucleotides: TGTGCCAGCAAGTTTGGGCCTCAAGAGACCCAGTACTTC.

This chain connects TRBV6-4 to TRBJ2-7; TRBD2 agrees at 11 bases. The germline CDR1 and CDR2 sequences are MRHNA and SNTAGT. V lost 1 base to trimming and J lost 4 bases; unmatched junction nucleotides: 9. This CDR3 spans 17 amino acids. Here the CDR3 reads CASSDFSGTSGTYEQYF. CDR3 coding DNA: TGTGCCAGCAGTGACTTCTCCGGGACTAGCGGCACATACGAGCAGTACTTC.

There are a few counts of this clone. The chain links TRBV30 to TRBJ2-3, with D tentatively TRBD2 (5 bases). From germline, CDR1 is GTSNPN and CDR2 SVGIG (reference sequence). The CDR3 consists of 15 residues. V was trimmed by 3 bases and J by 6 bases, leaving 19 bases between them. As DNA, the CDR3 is TGTGCCTGGAGCTTGGGCTCCAGAGGGAGCGATACGCAGTATTTT. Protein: CAWSLGSRGSDTQYF.

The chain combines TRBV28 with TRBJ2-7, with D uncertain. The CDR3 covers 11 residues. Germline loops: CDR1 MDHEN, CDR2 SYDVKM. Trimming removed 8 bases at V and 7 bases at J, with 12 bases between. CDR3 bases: TGTGCCAGCTCGGGTCCTGGGGAGCAGTACTTC. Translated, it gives CASSGPGEQYF.

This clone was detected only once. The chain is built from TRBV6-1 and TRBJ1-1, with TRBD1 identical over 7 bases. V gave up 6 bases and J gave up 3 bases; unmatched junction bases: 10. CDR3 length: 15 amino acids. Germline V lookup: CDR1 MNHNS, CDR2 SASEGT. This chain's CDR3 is CASSESRGPHTEAFF. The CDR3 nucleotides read TGTGCCAGCAGCGAATCTAGGGGGCCGCACACTGAAGCTTTCTTT.

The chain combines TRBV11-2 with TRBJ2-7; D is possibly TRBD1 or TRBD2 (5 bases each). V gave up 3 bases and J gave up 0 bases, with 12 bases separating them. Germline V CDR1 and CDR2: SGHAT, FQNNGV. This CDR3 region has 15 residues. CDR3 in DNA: TGTGCCAGCAGCTTCGTGAGGGGATACTCCTACGAGCAGTACTTC. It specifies CASSFVRGYSYEQYF.

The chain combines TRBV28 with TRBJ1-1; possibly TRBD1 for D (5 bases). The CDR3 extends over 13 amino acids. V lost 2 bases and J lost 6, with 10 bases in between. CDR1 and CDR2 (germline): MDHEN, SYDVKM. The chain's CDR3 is CASSLRGVAEAFF. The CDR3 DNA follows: TGTGCCAGCAGTTTACGAGGGGTGGCTGAAGCTTTCTTT.

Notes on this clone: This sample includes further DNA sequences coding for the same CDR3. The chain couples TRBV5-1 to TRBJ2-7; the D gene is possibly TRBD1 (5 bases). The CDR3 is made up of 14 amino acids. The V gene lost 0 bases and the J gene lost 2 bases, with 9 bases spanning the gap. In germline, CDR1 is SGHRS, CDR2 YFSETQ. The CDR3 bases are TGCGCCAGCAGCTTGGTCCAGGGCGCCTACGAGCAGTACTTC. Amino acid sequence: CASSLVQGAYEQYF. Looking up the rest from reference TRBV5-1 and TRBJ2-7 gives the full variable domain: KAGVTQTPRYLIKTRGQQVTLSCSPISGHRSVSWYQQTPGQGLQFLFEYFSETQRNKGNFPGRFSGRQFSNSRSEMNVSTLELGDSALYLCASSLVQGAYEQYFGPGTRLTVT.